The 20 T cell receptor beta chains below were found in one sample sequenced in a study of human T cells and chemical hapten exposure (dated by TCRdb to the early 2020s). Library preparation was by RACE. For sequencing, a NextSeq 500 was employed. TCRdb handled the public reads itself, with Q25 trimming in fastp and clone calling in MiXCR, and kept productive beta chains. When rows share a CDR3 protein, they turn into one entry using the most common DNA and genes. This sample holds some 360,000 distinct CDR3 sequences; 4% to 6% were observed only once. The ten largest account for 2.6% of the sample. Explained via the paper, the time point label denotes: pre-sensitization, week 0. The treatment or condition label of this sample denotes: therapeutic diphenylcyclopropenone sensitization with weekly scalp DPC. Sample: whole blood, taken in connection with sensitization to the hapten diphenylcyclopropenone (DPC). These TCRs come from a woman between 50 and 59 years old with alopecia areata. Some clones in this sample may be carry-over from other donors' samples.

This clonotype was observed many times. This rearrangement joins TRBV2 to TRBJ2-3; TRBD2 might be the D (6 bases). The length of the CDR3 is 15 residues. V was clipped by 4 bases and J by 4 bases, with 15 bases between them. The germline V gene has CDR1 SNHLY and CDR2 FYNNEI. The CDR3 nucleotides are TGTGCCAGCAGTGCCGATGGAGGGTGGGCAGATACGCAGTATTTT. It yields the protein CASSADGGWADTQYF.

The rearrangement links TRBV20-1 to TRBJ1-5, with 7 bases lining up with TRBD1. J was trimmed by 6 bases and V by 6 bases; bases with no gene match: 8. From germline, CDR1 is DFQATT and CDR2 SNEGSKA (reference sequence). The CDR3 is 13 amino acids. This chain's CDR3 is CSAAGQAGQPQHF. DNA for the CDR3: TGCAGTGCAGCCGGACAGGCTGGTCAGCCCCAGCATTTT.

The chain employs TRBV20-1 and TRBJ1-2; possible D gene TRBD1, 6 bases. The germline gives CDR1 DFQATT, CDR2 SNEGSKA (reference sequence). The CDR3 length is 13 residues. Trimming took 8 bases from V and 5 from J, leaving 18 bases between them. CDR3 bases: TGCAGTCCTTACCCGGGACACACGTATGGCTACACCTTC. It specifies CSPYPGHTYGYTF.

V is TRBV5-1 and J is TRBJ2-7; 9 positions match TRBD2. Germline V lookup: CDR1 SGHRS, CDR2 YFSETQ. Trimming removed 1 base from V and 5 bases from J; junction bases left unmatched: 7. CDR3 length: 15 residues. The CDR3 region has the DNA TGCGCCAGCAGCTTGTCGGCGGGGGGGTCCAACGAGCAGTACTTC. This codes for CASSLSAGGSNEQYF.

This clonotype was counted at least ten times. The chain joins TRBV7-9 to TRBJ1-1; TRBD1 matches 8 bases. Germline lookup yields CDR1 SEHNR and CDR2 FQNEAQ (reference sequence). The ends lost 5 bases at V and 4 bases at J; junction bases unmatched: 6. The CDR3 sequence is 14 residues long. The DNA of the CDR3 is TGTGCCAGCAGCACCGGGACAGGTGGCACTGAAGCTTTCTTT. Translating gives CASSTGTGGTEAFF.

As to this clonotype: Given a much more abundant clone one base away, this may be a read error. The J gene is TRBJ1-1, the V gene TRBV6-5; 9 bases are shared with TRBD1. There are 17 residues in the CDR3. Germline lookup yields CDR1 MNHEY and CDR2 SVGAGI. CDR3 DNA sequence: TGTGACAGCAGTTCCATCCCGGGGACAGGGAGAGGCACTGAAGCTTTCTTT. Protein product: CDSSSIPGTGRGTEAFF.

The chain uses TRBV2 and TRBJ2-1; 7 bases agree with TRBD2. This CDR3 is 14 amino acids long. V gave up 5 bases and J gave up 6 bases; unmatched junction bases: 7. The V gene's germline CDR1 is SNHLY and CDR2 FYNNEI. The CDR3 sequence is CASSTRDYTNEQFF. CDR3 DNA: TGTGCCAGCAGTACCCGGGACTACACCAATGAGCAGTTCTTC.

The chain has TRBV24-1 and TRBJ2-3, with TRBD1 identical over 8 bases. Germline V gives CDR1 KGHDR, CDR2 SFDVKD. The CDR3 runs to 17 residues. The V segment lost 4 bases and the J segment 0 bases; nucleotides outside the gene matches: 8. The CDR3 here is CATSDGTGGSSTDTQYF. The CDR3 bases are TGTGCCACCAGTGACGGCACAGGGGGTTCCAGCACAGATACGCAGTATTTT.

This clonotype was counted many times. The rearrangement links TRBV12-3 or TRBV12-4 to TRBJ1-1; D remains unclear. Trimming left V 7 bases short and J 1 base short, with 13 bases between. The CDR3 length is 14 residues. CDR3 region: CASKGSGSNTEAFF. The CDR3 DNA is TGTGCCAGCAAGGGTTCCGGCTCGAACACTGAAGCTTTCTTT.

As regards this clonotype: The junction shows a germline mismatch at one end, possibly a read error. The genes are TRBV12-5 and TRBJ1-1; D is unclear. CDR1 and CDR2 (germline): LGHNT, FRNRAP. The CDR3 totals 15 residues. The CDR3 sequence: CASGPGGSMNTEALF. As DNA, the CDR3 is TGTGCTAGTGGCCCAGGAGGGTCAATGAACACTGAAGCTCTCTTT.

This clonotype was found many times. V and J are TRBV7-2 and TRBJ2-1; tentative D call: TRBD2 (5 bases). Germline V gene sequence: CDR1 SGHTA, CDR2 FQGNSA. V was cut by 3 bases and J by 9 bases, with 12 bases left in between. This CDR3 comprises 13 residues. The CDR3 loop is CASSFDLAIEQFF. The CDR3 DNA sequence: TGTGCCAGCAGCTTTGATCTAGCTATTGAGCAGTTCTTC.

This clonotype occurred a few times. The chain recombines TRBV18 with TRBJ1-1; D gene unclear. The CDR3 runs to 15 residues. CDR1 and CDR2 from the germline V gene are KGHSH and LQKENI. Trimming shortened V by 2 bases and J by 2 bases, and 12 bases separated the two germline ends. In nucleotides, the CDR3 is TGTGCCAGCTCACCATCCGGCAATGGTAACACTGAAGCTTTCTTT. Translation: CASSPSGNGNTEAFF.

The V and J genes are TRBV7-2 and TRBJ2-4; TRBD1 agrees at 12 bases. Germline trimming cut 5 bases from V and 3 bases from J; bases unmatched to any gene: 11. This CDR3 spans 18 amino acids. Germline V gene data show CDR1 as SGHTA and CDR2 as FQGNSA. The CDR3 bases are TGTGCCAGCAGCCAGTGGGAGGGACAGGGGGCAGGCAAAAACATTCAGTACTTC. It codes for CASSQWEGQGAGKNIQYF.

The chain is built from TRBV2 and TRBJ2-5; unclear D gene. This CDR3 has 15 amino acids. Trimming left V 3 bases short and J 4 bases short, with 15 bases between. Germline values: CDR1 SNHLY, CDR2 FYNNEI. The CDR3 DNA follows: TGTGCCAGCAGTGAGCCTCTAGTGATTCGAGAGACCCAGTACTTC. It yields the protein CASSEPLVIRETQYF.

This clonotype was counted at least ten times. The rearrangement joins TRBV6-1 to TRBJ2-1, with 7 bases identical to TRBD2. The CDR3 is 14 residues long. With V trimmed by 4 bases and J by 10 bases, 10 bases remained unmatched. The V gene's germline CDR1 is MNHNS and CDR2 SASEGT. CDR3 sequence reads: CASSVGGGIGEQFF. CDR3 DNA: TGTGCCAGCAGTGTTGGGGGAGGGATAGGGGAGCAGTTCTTC.

This clonotype turned up a few times. The gene calls are TRBV29-1 and TRBJ1-6; D might be TRBD1 (6 bases). V lost 6 bases, J lost 7 bases, and 13 bases lay in between. Germline loops: CDR1 SQVTM, CDR2 ANQGSEA. The CDR3 is 13 amino acids. DNA of the CDR3: TGCAGCGTGGCTACAGGGTTAAATTCACCCCTCCACTTT. Its translation: CSVATGLNSPLHF.

This clonotype was recorded at least ten times. The gene calls are TRBV6-1 and TRBJ2-7; TRBD2 agrees at 13 bases. The germline V gene encodes CDR1 MNHNS and CDR2 SASEGT. The CDR3 runs 15 residues. Trimming removed 6 bases from V and 0 bases from J; junction bases left unmatched: 2. The CDR3 loop is CASSGLAGASYEQYF. The CDR3 coding sequence is TGTGCCAGCAGCGGACTAGCGGGAGCCTCCTACGAGCAGTACTTC.

This chain uses TRBV7-6 with TRBJ2-3; tentative D call: TRBD1 (6 bases). The V and J ends lost 4 bases and 2 bases respectively, with 10 bases between them. This CDR3 spans 14 amino acids. Germline V gene data show CDR1 as SGHVS and CDR2 as FNYEAQ. The CDR3 nucleotides read TGTGCCAGCAGCTCCGGACAGCTCACAGATACGCAGTATTTT. It yields the protein CASSSGQLTDTQYF.

This clonotype was observed many times. The chain links TRBV7-3 to TRBJ2-6; D is unresolved. This CDR3 is built from 15 residues. V was trimmed by 5 bases and J by 2 bases, leaving 10 bases between them. CDR1 and CDR2 from the germline V gene are SGHTA and FQGTGA. The CDR3 DNA follows: TGTGCCAGCAGCGACGGGCTGGCTGGGGCCAACGTCCTGACTTTC. Translated, it gives CASSDGLAGANVLTF.

The sample holds a few counts of this clonotype. This chain uses TRBV9 with TRBJ2-1; 8 bases match TRBD2. The ends lost 5 bases at V and 8 bases at J; junction bases unmatched: 6. The CDR3 extends over 13 amino acids. Germline V gives CDR1 SGDLS, CDR2 YYNGEE. The CDR3 bases are TGTGCCAGCAGTAGCGGGATGTACGATGAGCAGTTCTTC. Its protein is CASSSGMYDEQFF.